This T cell receptor (beta chain) was identified in a study of monozygotic twins with inflammatory bowel disease. This CDR3 is 16 amino acids long. Germline assignment: CDR1 SGHAT and CDR2 FQNNGV. TCRdb re-called the 5' RACE reads and catalogs CDR3 proteins one per entry, DNA excluded. The sample spans around 450,000 distinct CDR3 sequences; the ten largest clones claim about 2.2%. The sequenced sample was blood. The chain carries TRBV11-2 and TRBJ2-1. This receptor was obtained from a human donor with ulcerative colitis or Crohn's disease, or a healthy co-twin of an affected twin (not recorded which). CDR3 sequence: CASSLSLLRPYNEQFF.